This T cell receptor beta chain was identified during a study of radiation and T cells in renal cell carcinoma. Study summary: Nephrectomy followed 15 Gy stereotactic body radiation by 4 weeks.

Study-wide results and caveats: Pretreatment tumor biopsies were lacking, so baseline clonotypes are unknown.

The assay was immunoSEQ multiplex PCR, and TCRdb's table has in-frame clones only and misses some. The sample lists some 110,000 clones, about four fifths occurring once. In regard to this clone: Its antigen is unidentified.

This CDR3 region has 14 residues. CDR1 SGHRS and CDR2 YFSETQ come from the germline V gene. With 2 bases removed from V and 3 bases from J, the gap between germline ends came to 11 bases. As to time point: baseline pretreatment blood. Documented treatment: 15 Gy SBRT to primary tumor, nephrectomy 4 weeks later. The tumor was a clear cell renal cell carcinoma. The rearrangement links TRBV5-1 to TRBJ1-1; D possibly corresponds to TRBD1 (5 bases). The source is a woman aged 55-70 years with renal cell carcinoma. The starting material was blood, obtained from a patient whose treatment included radiotherapy and nephrectomy. The CDR3 DNA follows: TGCGCCAGCAGCTTCCAGGGAGGGGACACTGAAGCTTTCTTT. It specifies CASSFQGGDTEAFF. Complete variable domain (other parts from reference TRBV5-1 and TRBJ1-1): KAGVTQTPRYLIKTRGQQVTLSCSPISGHRSVSWYQQTPGQGLQFLFEYFSETQRNKGNFPGRFSGRQFSNSRSEMNVSTLELGDSALYLCASSFQGGDTEAFFGQGTRLTVV.